The subject of this entry is one TCR beta chain. This entry is derived from a study of blood T cell repertoires in COVID-19. TCRdb's copy holds only in-frame clones and misses some; the assay was immunoSEQ multiplex PCR. The sample lists around 80,000 clones, 70% to 90% seen once, with roughly 5% in the top ten. V lost 6 bases, J lost 3 bases, and 18 bases lay in between. Germline CDR1 and CDR2: LNHDA and SQIVND (reference sequence). The CDR3 has 15 residues. This clonotype originated in a woman older than 75 with acute or convalescent COVID-19. Sequenced input: peripheral blood. The chain is built from TRBV19 and TRBJ2-7, with D maybe TRBD2 (7 bases). CDR3 nucleotide sequence: TGTGCCAGTAGCCGACAGGCGGGAGTTAGCTACGAGCAGTACTTC. Translating it yields CASSRQAGVSYEQYF.